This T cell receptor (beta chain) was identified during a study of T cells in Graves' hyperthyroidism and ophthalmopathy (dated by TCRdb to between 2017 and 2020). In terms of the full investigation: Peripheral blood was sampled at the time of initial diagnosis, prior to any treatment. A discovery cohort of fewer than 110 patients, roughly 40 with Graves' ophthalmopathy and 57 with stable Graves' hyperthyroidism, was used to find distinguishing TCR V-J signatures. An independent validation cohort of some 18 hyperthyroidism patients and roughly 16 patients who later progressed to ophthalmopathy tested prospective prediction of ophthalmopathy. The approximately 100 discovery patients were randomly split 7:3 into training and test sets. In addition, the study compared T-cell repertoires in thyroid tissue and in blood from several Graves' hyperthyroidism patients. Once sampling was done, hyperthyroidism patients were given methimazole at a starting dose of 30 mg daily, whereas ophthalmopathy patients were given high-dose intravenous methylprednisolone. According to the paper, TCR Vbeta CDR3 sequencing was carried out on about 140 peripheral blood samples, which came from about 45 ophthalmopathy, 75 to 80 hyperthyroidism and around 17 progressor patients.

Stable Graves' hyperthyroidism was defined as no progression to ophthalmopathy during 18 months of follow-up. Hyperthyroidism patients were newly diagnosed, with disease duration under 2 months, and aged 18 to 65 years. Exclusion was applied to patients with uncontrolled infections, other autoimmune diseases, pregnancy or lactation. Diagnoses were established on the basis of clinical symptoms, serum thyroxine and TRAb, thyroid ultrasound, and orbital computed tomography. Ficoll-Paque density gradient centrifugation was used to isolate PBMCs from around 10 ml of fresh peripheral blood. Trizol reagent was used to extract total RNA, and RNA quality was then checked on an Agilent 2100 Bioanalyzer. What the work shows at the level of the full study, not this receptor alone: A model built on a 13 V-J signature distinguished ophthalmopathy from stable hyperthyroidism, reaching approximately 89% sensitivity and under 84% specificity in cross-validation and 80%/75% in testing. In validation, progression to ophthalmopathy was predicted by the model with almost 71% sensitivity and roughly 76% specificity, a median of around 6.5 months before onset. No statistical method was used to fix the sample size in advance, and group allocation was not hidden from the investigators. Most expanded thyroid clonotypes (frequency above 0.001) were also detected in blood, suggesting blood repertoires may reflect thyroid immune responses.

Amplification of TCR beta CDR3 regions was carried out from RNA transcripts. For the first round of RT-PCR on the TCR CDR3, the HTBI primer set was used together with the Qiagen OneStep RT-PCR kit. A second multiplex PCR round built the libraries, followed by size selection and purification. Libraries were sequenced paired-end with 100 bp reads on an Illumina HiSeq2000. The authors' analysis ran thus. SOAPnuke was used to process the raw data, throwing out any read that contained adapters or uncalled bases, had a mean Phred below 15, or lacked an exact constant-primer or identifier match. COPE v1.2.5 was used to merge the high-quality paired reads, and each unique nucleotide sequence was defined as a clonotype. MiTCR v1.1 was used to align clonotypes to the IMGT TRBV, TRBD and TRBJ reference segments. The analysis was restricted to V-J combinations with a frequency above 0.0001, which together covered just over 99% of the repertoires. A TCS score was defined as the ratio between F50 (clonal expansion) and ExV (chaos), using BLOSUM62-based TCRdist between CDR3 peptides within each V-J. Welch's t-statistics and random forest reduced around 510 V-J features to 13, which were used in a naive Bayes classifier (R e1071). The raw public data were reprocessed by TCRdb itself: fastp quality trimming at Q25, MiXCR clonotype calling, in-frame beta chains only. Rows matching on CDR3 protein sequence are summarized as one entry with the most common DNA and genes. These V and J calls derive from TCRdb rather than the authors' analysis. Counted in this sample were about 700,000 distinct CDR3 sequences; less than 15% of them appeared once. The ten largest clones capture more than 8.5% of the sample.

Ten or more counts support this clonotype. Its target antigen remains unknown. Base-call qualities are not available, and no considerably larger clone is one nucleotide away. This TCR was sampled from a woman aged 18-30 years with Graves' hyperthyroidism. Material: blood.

The sequence in DNA is TGTGCCAGCAGTGGTGATAGCGGGATAAGGGGAGAGACCCAGTACTTC. Its protein product is CASSGDSGIRGETQYF. The chain is encoded by TRBV2 joined to TRBJ2-5; 8 central nucleotides agree with TRBD2. Looking up the germline V gene yields CDR1 SNHLY and CDR2 FYNNEI. Inclusive of the bounding cysteine and phenylalanine, the CDR3 is 16 residues long. CDR3 DNA is the only sequence kept; it has 48 bases, read in frame from the first base. V ends up 4 bases short and J 4 bases short, with an unmatched junction base count of 11.